A single sample gave rise to the 26 T cell receptor beta chains below, sequenced in a study of T cells in Graves' hyperthyroidism and ophthalmopathy (dated by TCRdb to between 2018 and 2020). Library prep was done by multiplex PCR. The run used an Illumina HiSeq 2000. Amplification of TCR beta CDR3 regions was carried out from RNA transcripts. A first-round RT-PCR of the TCR CDR3 used the HTBI primer set with the Qiagen OneStep RT-PCR kit. The public reads were run again by TCRdb, first through fastp at Q25 and then through MiXCR, and only productive beta chains were kept. A single entry per CDR3 protein holds the most common genes and DNA from its merged rows. For this sample there are fewer than 650,000 distinct CDR3 sequences; approximately 15% appear just once. The ten most abundant clones make up 7.1% of the sample. The sample taken for sequencing was blood. The receptors stem from a woman aged 18 to 35 with Graves' ophthalmopathy.

Many counts were recorded for this clonotype. The rearrangement uses TRBV20-1 and TRBJ2-1; 7 bases are a match to TRBD2. Germline CDR1 is DFQATT and CDR2 is SNEGSKA (reference sequence). This CDR3 region has 14 residues. J lost 4 bases, V lost 2 bases, and 5 bases had no gene match. The CDR3 nucleotides are TGCAGTGCTAGAAATGGGGGGGGGTACAATGAGCAGTTCTTC. This encodes CSARNGGGYNEQFF.

This clonotype was recorded at least ten times. The V call is TRBV4-1, the J call TRBJ2-1, with D unclear. V dropped 5 bases and J dropped 0 bases, with 5 bases sitting between them. This CDR3 has 13 residues. The V gene's germline CDR1 is MGHRA and CDR2 YSYEKL. CDR3 nucleotide sequence: TGCGCCAGCAGCTCTATCTCCTACAATGAGCAGTTCTTC. This encodes CASSSISYNEQFF.

This clonotype was counted only a few times. The chain carries TRBV5-8 and TRBJ1-4, with D perhaps matching TRBD1 (5 bases). The CDR3 extends over 16 amino acids. The V end lost 3 bases, the J end lost 7 bases, and 19 bases lay between the germline ends. Germline CDR1 SGHTS, CDR2 YDEGEE. CDR3 in amino acids: CASSSGTSGVSEKLFF. The CDR3 DNA follows: TGTGCCAGCAGCTCAGGGACCTCGGGCGTCAGTGAAAAACTGTTTTTT.

This clonotype was found many times. This sequence joins TRBV24-1 and TRBJ1-5; maybe TRBD1 (5 bases). This CDR3 is 13 amino acids long. Trimming removed 6 bases at V and 6 bases at J, with 11 bases between. Germline V CDR1 and CDR2: KGHDR, SFDVKD. CDR3 sequence reads: CATSKRGGQPQHF. In DNA form, the CDR3 reads TGTGCCACCAGTAAACGTGGGGGTCAGCCCCAGCATTTT.

This clonotype was picked up many times. The chain links TRBV28 to TRBJ1-1; D perhaps matches TRBD1 (6 bases). Germline V gene data show CDR1 as MDHEN and CDR2 as SYDVKM. The CDR3 covers 15 residues. Trimming left V 8 bases short and J 0 bases short, with 16 bases between. CDR3 coding DNA: TGTGCCAGCCCAGGCCCCGGGGGCTTGAACACTGAAGCTTTCTTT. Amino acids: CASPGPGGLNTEAFF.

V is TRBV7-9 and J is TRBJ2-5, with 12 bases lining up with TRBD2. Germline-derived CDR1 and CDR2 are SEHNR and FQNEAQ (reference sequence). V lost 5 bases and J lost 2; bases outside the gene matches: 12. The CDR3 loop spans 18 amino acids. CDR3 protein: CASSRGLAGGPGQETQYF. The CDR3, as DNA: TGTGCCAGCAGCAGAGGGCTAGCGGGAGGGCCGGGGCAAGAGACCCAGTACTTC.

In this sample, this clonotype turned up many times. The chain recombines TRBV24-1 with TRBJ2-1; D ambiguous. V was trimmed by 0 bases and J by 7 bases, leaving 0 bases between them. The CDR3 extends over 11 amino acids. Germline values: CDR1 KGHDR, CDR2 SFDVKD. The chain's CDR3 is CATSDLNEQFF. In DNA form, the CDR3 reads TGTGCCACCAGTGATTTGAATGAGCAGTTCTTC.

There are many counts of this clonotype. The chain recombines TRBV30 with TRBJ1-6; a weak D match, TRBD1 (6 bases). This CDR3 has 12 amino acids. Germline V gene lookup returns CDR1 GTSNPN and CDR2 SVGIG (reference sequence). V was trimmed by 3 bases and J by 10 bases, leaving 10 bases between them. The CDR3 sequence is CAWSETGSPLHF. CDR3 DNA sequence: TGTGCCTGGAGCGAGACAGGATCACCCCTCCACTTT.

This clonotype was recorded at least ten times. This chain links TRBV19 with TRBJ2-3; possibly TRBD2 for D (5 bases). Looked up from germline, CDR1 is LNHDA and CDR2 is SQIVND (reference sequence). This CDR3 region has 15 residues. V shed 7 bases and J shed 3 bases, with 17 bases lying between them. DNA of the CDR3: TGTGCCAGTACCGGGTCTAGGGAGTCGACAGATACGCAGTATTTT. It translates to CASTGSRESTDTQYF.

This clonotype was picked up a small number of times. The CDR3 is CASSLVADARNQPQHF. CDR3 sequence (DNA): TGTGCCAGCAGCTTAGTTGCGGACGCCCGGAATCAGCCCCAGCATTTT. This chain joins TRBV7-2 and TRBJ1-5; D unclear. Between the trimmed V and J ends, which lost 1 base and 4 bases, there was a span of 14 bases. Germline CDR1 SGHTA, CDR2 FQGNSA. The length of the CDR3 is 16 residues.

CDR3: CASSSRRGELFF. The CDR3 DNA follows: TGTGCCAGCAGCTCCCGTAGGGGGGAGCTGTTTTTT. V and J are TRBV9 and TRBJ2-2; D unresolved. CDR1 and CDR2 (germline): SGDLS, YYNGEE. The V end was cut by 4 bases, the J end by 8 bases, with 9 bases between. This CDR3 is 12 amino acids long.

This clonotype showed up many times. The chain is built from TRBV12-3 or TRBV12-4 and TRBJ1-1, with D unresolved. There are 14 residues in the CDR3. V lost 8 bases to trimming and J lost 3 bases, with 16 bases between them. The CDR3 DNA sequence: TGTGCCAGCGGACGGGCTACGGGGTACACTGAAGCTTTCTTT. This translates into CASGRATGYTEAFF.

In DNA, the CDR3 is TGCAGCGTTGAAGGGTCCAGGCAACCGGGCTACACCTTC. The encoded protein is CSVEGSRQPGYTF. V is TRBV29-1 and J is TRBJ1-2; no clear D. V shed 1 base and J shed 8 bases, with 14 bases lying between them. The CDR3 runs to 13 residues. Germline CDR1 reads SQVTM; CDR2 reads ANQGSEA.

The table lists this clonotype with a few counts. This chain connects TRBV4-3 to TRBJ1-6, with D uncertain. CDR3 size: 13 residues. V dropped 4 bases and J dropped 9 bases, with 10 bases sitting between them. Per the germline V gene, CDR1 is LGHNA and CDR2 is YSLEER. DNA for the CDR3: TGCGCCAGCAGCCGCGCCTTAGCTTCACCCCTCCACTTT. This codes for CASSRALASPLHF.

The V call is TRBV7-3, the J call TRBJ1-5; 10 bases are shared with TRBD1. The CDR3 loop spans 18 amino acids. Germline CDR1 and CDR2: SGHTA and FQGTGA. V gave up 6 bases and J gave up 6 bases; unmatched junction bases: 17. CDR3 DNA sequence: TGTGCCAGCAGTCTTAAAGGGATTCGGACAGGGGGTCGTCAGCCCCAGCATTTT. Protein: CASSLKGIRTGGRQPQHF.

This clonotype came up a few times. V gene TRBV30 combines with J gene TRBJ1-5; D is ambiguous. CDR3 length equals 14 residues. CDR1 is GTSNPN and CDR2 is SVGIG in the germline V gene (reference sequence). The germline V and J ends were trimmed by 2 bases and 0 bases, with 8 bases remaining between them. The CDR3, as DNA: TGTGCCTGGAGTACGATCAATAGCAATCAGCCCCAGCATTTT. Its translation: CAWSTINSNQPQHF.

This clonotype was detected many times. CDR3 DNA sequence: TGTGCCAGCAGCCAAAGGGTGGGAGAGGGAGATACGCAGTATTTT. It translates to CASSQRVGEGDTQYF. This chain connects TRBV3-1 to TRBJ2-3, with D possibly being TRBD2 (5 bases). Germline V gives CDR1 LGHDT, CDR2 YNNKEL (reference sequence). This CDR3 region has 15 residues. V lost 2 bases and J 5 bases, leaving 14 bases between the germline ends.

In its sample, this clonotype was seen a few times. CDR3 protein: CSARDHAASYQNNEQFF. The CDR3 DNA reads as TGCAGTGCTAGAGATCACGCGGCGTCCTACCAAAACAATGAGCAGTTCTTC. This chain links TRBV20-1 with TRBJ2-1; D is undetermined. V lost 0 bases to trimming and J lost 5 bases, with 20 bases between them. The CDR3 runs 17 residues. CDR1 and CDR2 (germline): DFQATT, SNEGSKA (reference sequence).

This clonotype was recorded at least ten times. The chain couples TRBV11-1 to TRBJ2-5, with D unclear. CDR1 SGHAT and CDR2 FQDESV come from the germline V gene (reference sequence). The ends were cut back, 3 bases at V and 4 bases at J, with 9 bases in the middle. The CDR3 contains 13 residues. CDR3 in amino acids: CASSFEDPETQYF. DNA of the CDR3: TGTGCCAGCAGCTTCGAGGATCCAGAGACCCAGTACTTC.

The CDR3 is CASSSGTSGGGGKFF. The DNA for the CDR3 is TGTGCCAGCAGCTCCGGGACTAGCGGGGGGGGTGGAAAGTTCTTC. V is TRBV7-3 and J is TRBJ2-1; TRBD2 aligns across 16 bases. The CDR3 is made up of 15 amino acids. J was trimmed by 14 bases and V by 4 bases; bases with no gene match: 8. Germline CDR1 and CDR2: SGHTA and FQGTGA.

This clonotype was seen repeatedly, ten times or more. The chain joins TRBV12-3 or TRBV12-4 to TRBJ2-3; D may correspond to TRBD1 or TRBD2 (5 bases each). The V gene lost 6 bases and the J gene lost 0 bases, with 13 bases spanning the gap. The length of the CDR3 is 15 residues. CDR3 residues: CASRPRGRSTDTQYF. CDR3 in DNA: TGTGCCAGCAGGCCTCGGGGCCGTAGCACAGATACGCAGTATTTT.

The chain links TRBV25-1 to TRBJ1-1; D gene ambiguous. Per germline, CDR1 MGHDK and CDR2 SYGVNS. CDR3 length equals 13 residues. Trimming shortened V by 5 bases and J by 4 bases, and 11 bases separated the two germline ends. The DNA for the CDR3 is TGTGCCAGCAGTCAGGTGGAGGGCACTGAAGCTTTCTTT. Translated, it gives CASSQVEGTEAFF.

In its sample, this clonotype was seen many times. The rearrangement links TRBV30 to TRBJ1-1, with TRBD1 matching over 7 bases. The CDR3 spans 11 residues. The germline CDR1 and CDR2 sequences are GTSNPN and SVGIG (reference sequence). V lost 8 bases, J lost 1 base, and 1 base stayed unmatched. Here the CDR3 DNA reads TGTGCCCGGGACAGGAACACTGAAGCTTTCTTT. This gives the protein CARDRNTEAFF. The complete variable domain, with remaining parts taken from reference TRBV30 and TRBJ1-1, reads SQTIHQWPATLVQPVGSPLSLECTVEGTSNPNLYWYRQAAGRGLQLLFYSVGIGQISSEVPQNLSASRPQDRQFILSSKKLLLSDSGFYLCARDRNTEAFFGQGTRLTVV.

Notes on this clonotype: This clone may be a read error of a much larger clone one base away. The gene calls are TRBV7-7 and TRBJ2-1, with 8 bases aligning to TRBD1. Germline CDR1 is SSHAT and CDR2 is FNYEAQ (reference sequence). The CDR3 is 15 residues long. The CDR3 loop reads CASSPGTGPNNERFF. The CDR3 bases are TGTGCTAGCAGCCCCGGGACAGGACCTAACAATGAGCGGTTCTTC.

This clonotype was recorded many times. The V gene is TRBV24-1, the J gene TRBJ2-1, with TRBD1 identical over 10 bases. CDR1 is KGHDR, CDR2 SFDVKD, per germline. V gave up 7 bases and J gave up 7 bases; unmatched junction bases: 9. This CDR3 contains 15 residues. Here the CDR3 reads CATSRDRGRWNEQFF. CDR3 DNA: TGTGCCACCAGCCGAGACAGGGGGCGGTGGAATGAGCAGTTCTTC.

The rearrangement links TRBV20-1 to TRBJ2-1; 12 bases match TRBD2. The CDR3 is 16 residues long. Germline values: CDR1 DFQATT, CDR2 SNEGSKA (reference sequence). The ends lost 5 bases at V and 0 bases at J; junction bases unmatched: 5. CDR3 in DNA: TGCAGTGCTGGAAAGACTAGCGGGAGCTCCTACAATGAGCAGTTCTTC. As protein: CSAGKTSGSSYNEQFF.